This T cell receptor (beta chain) comes out of a study of patients and donors after allogeneic stem cell transplantation. TCRdb used MiXCR to reprocess the RT-PCR reads, holding one entry per CDR3 protein. The sample records about 210,000 distinct CDR3 sequences, around two fifths being singletons. This clonotype was seen a handful of times. The CDR3 sequence is 15 residues long. Germline lookup yields CDR1 MNHEY and CDR2 SVGEGT. Deletions cut 2 bases from V and 11 bases from J, with 21 bases between. The chain carries TRBV6-2 or TRBV6-3 and TRBJ1-1, with D possibly TRBD1 on 6 matching bases. The clonotype was recovered from a human donor who was either an allogeneic HSCT recipient or a stem cell or donor lymphocyte infusion donor (not recorded which). It is not recorded whose cells these are; they may come from a transplant donor. The specimen was blood, either unsorted or a sorted T cell fraction (not recorded which). The CDR3 nucleotides are TGTGCCAGCAGTTACAGGGGGACGGAACCGAATCAGGCTTTCTTT. Its translation: CASSYRGTEPNQAFF.